This TCR beta chain was recovered during a study of T cells expressing NK-cell markers. The length of the CDR3 is 17 residues. TCRdb reworked the 5' RACE reads into one entry per CDR3 protein, no DNA. The sample table includes about 150,000 distinct CDR3 sequences. The clonotype originates from a man aged 18 to 30 in good health. Sequencing was done on a sample of blood T cells: a sorted CD56 or NKG2C T cell subset, CD4+ or CD8+ T cells, or bulk PBMC T cells (not recorded which). The chain employs TRBV12-3 or TRBV12-4 and TRBJ2-2; lacking DNA, the TRBD1 call made by TCRdb goes unchecked. CDR3 protein: CASSLPPGTGSTGELFF.